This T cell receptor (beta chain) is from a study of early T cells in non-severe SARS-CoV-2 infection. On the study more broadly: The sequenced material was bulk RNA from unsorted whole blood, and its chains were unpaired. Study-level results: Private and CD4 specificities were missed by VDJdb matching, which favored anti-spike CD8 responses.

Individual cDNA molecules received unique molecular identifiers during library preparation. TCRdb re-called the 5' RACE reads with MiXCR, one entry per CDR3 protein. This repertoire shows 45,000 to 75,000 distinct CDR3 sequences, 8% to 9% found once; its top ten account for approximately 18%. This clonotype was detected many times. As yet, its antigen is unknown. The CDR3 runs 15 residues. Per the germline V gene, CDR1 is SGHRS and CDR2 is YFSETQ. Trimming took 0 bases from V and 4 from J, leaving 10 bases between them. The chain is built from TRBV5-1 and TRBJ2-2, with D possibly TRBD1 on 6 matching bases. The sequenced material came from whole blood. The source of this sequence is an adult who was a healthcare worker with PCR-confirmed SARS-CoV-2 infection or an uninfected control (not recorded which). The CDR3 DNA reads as TGCGCCAGCAGCTTGGCCAGGGGTAGCACCGGGGAGCTGTTTTTT. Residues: CASSLARGSTGELFF.